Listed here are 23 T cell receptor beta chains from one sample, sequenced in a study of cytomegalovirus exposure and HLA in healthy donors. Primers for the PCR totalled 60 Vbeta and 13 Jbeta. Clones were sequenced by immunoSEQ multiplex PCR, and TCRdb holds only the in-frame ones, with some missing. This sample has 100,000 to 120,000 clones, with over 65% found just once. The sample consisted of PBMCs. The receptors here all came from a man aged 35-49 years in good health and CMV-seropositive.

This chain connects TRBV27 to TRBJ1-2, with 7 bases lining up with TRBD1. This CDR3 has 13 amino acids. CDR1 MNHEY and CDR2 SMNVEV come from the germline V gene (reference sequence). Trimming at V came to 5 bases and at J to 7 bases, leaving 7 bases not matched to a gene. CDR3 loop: CASSITGVGGYTF. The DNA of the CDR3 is TGTGCCAGCAGTATAACAGGGGTTGGTGGCTACACCTTC.

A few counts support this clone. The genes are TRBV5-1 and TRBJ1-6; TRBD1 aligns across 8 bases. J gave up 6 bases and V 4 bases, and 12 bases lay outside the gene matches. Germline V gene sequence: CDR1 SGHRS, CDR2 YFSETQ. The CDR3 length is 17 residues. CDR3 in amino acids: CASSPQGQGGSNSPLHF. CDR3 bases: TGCGCCAGCAGCCCCCAAGGACAGGGAGGGTCTAATTCACCCCTCCACTTT.

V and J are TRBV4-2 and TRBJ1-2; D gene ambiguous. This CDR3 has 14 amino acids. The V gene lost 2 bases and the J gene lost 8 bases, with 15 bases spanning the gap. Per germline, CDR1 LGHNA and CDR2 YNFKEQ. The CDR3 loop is CASSQNPPLLGYTF. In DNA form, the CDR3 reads TGTGCCAGCAGCCAAAATCCCCCATTACTAGGCTACACCTTC.

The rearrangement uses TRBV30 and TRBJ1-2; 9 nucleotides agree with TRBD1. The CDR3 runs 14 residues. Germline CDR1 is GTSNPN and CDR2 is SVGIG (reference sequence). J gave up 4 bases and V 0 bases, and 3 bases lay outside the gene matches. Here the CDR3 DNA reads TGTGCCTGGAGTGTAACAGGGGGCTTCTATGGCTACACCTTC. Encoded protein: CAWSVTGGFYGYTF.

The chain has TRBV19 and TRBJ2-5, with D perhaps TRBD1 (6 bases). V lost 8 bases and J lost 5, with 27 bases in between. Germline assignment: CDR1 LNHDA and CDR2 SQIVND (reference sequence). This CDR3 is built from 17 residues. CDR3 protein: CASSPRGRLPLGETQYF. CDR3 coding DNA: TGTGCCAGTTCGCCCAGGGGCAGGCTACCCCTAGGGGAGACCCAGTACTTC.

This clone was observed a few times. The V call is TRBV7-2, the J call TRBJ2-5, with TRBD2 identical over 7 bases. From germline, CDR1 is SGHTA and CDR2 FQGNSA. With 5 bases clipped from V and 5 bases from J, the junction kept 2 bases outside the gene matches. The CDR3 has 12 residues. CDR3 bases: TGTGCCAGCAGCCGGGAGGTGGAGACCCAGTACTTC. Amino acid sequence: CASSREVETQYF.

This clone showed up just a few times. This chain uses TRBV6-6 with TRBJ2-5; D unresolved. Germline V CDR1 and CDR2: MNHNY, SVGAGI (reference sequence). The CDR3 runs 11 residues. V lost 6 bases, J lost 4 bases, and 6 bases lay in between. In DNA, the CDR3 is TGTGCCAGCAGCCCAGGAGAGACCCAGTACTTC. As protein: CASSPGETQYF.

The CDR3 DNA is TGTGCCATCAGTGAGCCGGACAGGAACTACGAGCAGTACTTC. Its protein is CAISEPDRNYEQYF. This chain links TRBV10-3 with TRBJ2-7, with 7 bases identical to TRBD1. Germline lookup yields CDR1 ENHRY and CDR2 SYGVKD. After removal of 2 bases from V and 3 bases from J, the junction contained 4 bases not matched to a gene. The CDR3 length is 14 residues.

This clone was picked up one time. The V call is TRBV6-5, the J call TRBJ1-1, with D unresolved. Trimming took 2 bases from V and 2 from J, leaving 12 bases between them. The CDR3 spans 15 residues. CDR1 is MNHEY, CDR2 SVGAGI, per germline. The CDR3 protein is CASSYRVGDNTEAFF. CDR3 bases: TGTGCCAGCAGTTACCGCGTAGGAGATAACACTGAAGCTTTCTTT.

The CDR3: CASSPSGLAGAGTDTQYF. The CDR3 nucleotides read TGCGCCAGCAGCCCATCGGGACTAGCGGGGGCCGGCACAGATACGCAGTATTTT. The rearrangement joins TRBV4-1 to TRBJ2-3, with 14 bases that match TRBD2. Germline-derived CDR1 and CDR2 are MGHRA and YSYEKL. Trimming removed 4 bases from V and 1 base from J; junction bases left unmatched: 7. There are 18 residues in the CDR3.

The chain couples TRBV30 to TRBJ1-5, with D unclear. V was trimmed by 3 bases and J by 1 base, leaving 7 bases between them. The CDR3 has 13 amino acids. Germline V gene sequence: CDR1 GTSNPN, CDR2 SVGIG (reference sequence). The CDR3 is CAWRGSSNQPQHF. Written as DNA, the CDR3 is TGTGCCTGGAGGGGCTCCAGCAATCAGCCCCAGCATTTT.

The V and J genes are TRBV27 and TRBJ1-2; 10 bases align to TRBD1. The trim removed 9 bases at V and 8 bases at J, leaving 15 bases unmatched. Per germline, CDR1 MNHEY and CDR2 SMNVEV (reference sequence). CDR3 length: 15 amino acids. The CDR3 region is CASSSGTGEYRGYTF. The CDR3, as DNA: TGTGCCAGTAGCTCCGGGACAGGGGAGTATAGGGGCTACACCTTC.

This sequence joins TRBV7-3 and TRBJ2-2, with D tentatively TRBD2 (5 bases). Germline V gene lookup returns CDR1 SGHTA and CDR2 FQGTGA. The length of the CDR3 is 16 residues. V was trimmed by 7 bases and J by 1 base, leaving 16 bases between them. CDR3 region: CASTLQGRGNTGELFF. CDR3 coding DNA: TGTGCCAGCACCCTCCAAGGACGGGGGAACACCGGGGAGCTGTTTTTT.

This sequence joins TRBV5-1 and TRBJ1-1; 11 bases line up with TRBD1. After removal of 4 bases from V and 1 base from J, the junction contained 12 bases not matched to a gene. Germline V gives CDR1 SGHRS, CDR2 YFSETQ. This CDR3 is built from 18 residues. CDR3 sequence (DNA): TGCGCCAGCAGCGGATACGGACAGGGGGCGACGGGGAACACTGAAGCTTTCTTT. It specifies CASSGYGQGATGNTEAFF.

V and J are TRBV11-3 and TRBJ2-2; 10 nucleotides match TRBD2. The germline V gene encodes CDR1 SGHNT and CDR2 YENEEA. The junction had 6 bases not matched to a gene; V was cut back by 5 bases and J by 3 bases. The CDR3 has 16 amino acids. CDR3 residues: CASSPSGRRDTGELFF. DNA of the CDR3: TGTGCCAGCAGCCCTAGCGGGAGACGAGACACCGGGGAGCTGTTTTTT. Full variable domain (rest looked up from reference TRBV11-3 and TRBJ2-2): EAGVVQSPRYKIIEKKQPVAFWCNPISGHNTLYWYLQNLGQGPELLIRYENEEAVDDSQLPKDRFSAERLKGVDSTLKIQPAELGDSAVYLCASSPSGRRDTGELFFGEGSRLTVL.

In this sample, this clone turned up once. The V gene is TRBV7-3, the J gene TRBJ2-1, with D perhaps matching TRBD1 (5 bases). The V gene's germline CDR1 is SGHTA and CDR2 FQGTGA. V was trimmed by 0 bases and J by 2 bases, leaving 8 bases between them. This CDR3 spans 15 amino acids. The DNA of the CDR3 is TGTGCCAGCAGCTTAACAGGGGATACCTACAATGAGCAGTTCTTC. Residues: CASSLTGDTYNEQFF.

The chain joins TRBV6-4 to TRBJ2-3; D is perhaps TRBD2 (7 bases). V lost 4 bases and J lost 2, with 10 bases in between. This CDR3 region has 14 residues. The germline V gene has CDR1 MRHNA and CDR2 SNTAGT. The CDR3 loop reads CASSGGGATDTQYF. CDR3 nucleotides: TGTGCCAGCAGTGGAGGGGGGGCCACAGATACGCAGTATTTT.

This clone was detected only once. CDR3 loop: CASSSVRYRGRDGYTF. The CDR3 bases are TGTGCCAGCAGCTCTGTAAGGTACAGGGGGCGCGATGGCTACACCTTC. V is TRBV5-4 and J is TRBJ1-2, with 9 bases aligning to TRBD1. There are 16 residues in the CDR3. Germline CDR1 reads SGHNT; CDR2 reads YYREEE (reference sequence). The V segment lost 3 bases and the J segment 6 bases; nucleotides outside the gene matches: 12. The whole variable domain, remainder taken from reference TRBV5-4 and TRBJ1-2, is ETGVTQSPTHLIKTRGQQVTLRCSSQSGHNTVSWYQQALGQGPQFIFQYYREEENGRGNFPPRFSGLQFPNYSSELNVNALELDDSALYLCASSSVRYRGRDGYTFGSGTRLTVV.

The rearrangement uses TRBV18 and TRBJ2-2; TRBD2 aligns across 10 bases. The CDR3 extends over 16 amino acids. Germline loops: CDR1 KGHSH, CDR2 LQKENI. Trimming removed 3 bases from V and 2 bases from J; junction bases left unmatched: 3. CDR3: CASSPLAGVNTGELFF. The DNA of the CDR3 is TGTGCCAGCTCACCCCTAGCGGGAGTTAACACCGGGGAGCTGTTTTTT. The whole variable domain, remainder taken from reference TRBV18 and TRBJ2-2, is NAGVMQNPRHLVRRRGQEARLRCSPMKGHSHVYWYRQLPEEGLKFMVYLQKENIIDESGMPKERFSAEFPKEGPSILRIQQVVRGDSAAYFCASSPLAGVNTGELFFGEGSRLTVL.

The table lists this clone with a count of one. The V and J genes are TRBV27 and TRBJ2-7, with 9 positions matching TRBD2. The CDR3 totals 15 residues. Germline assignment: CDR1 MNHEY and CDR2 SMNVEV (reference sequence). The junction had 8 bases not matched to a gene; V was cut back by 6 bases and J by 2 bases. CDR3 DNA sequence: TGTGCCAGCAGCCCCAATAGCGGGGGTACCTACGAGCAGTACTTC. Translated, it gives CASSPNSGGTYEQYF.

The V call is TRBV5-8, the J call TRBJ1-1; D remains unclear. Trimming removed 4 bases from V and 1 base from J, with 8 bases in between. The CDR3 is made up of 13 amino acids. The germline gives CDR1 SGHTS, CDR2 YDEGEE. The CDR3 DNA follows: TGTGCCAGCAGCCTACAGAGGAACACTGAAGCTTTCTTT. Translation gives CASSLQRNTEAFF.

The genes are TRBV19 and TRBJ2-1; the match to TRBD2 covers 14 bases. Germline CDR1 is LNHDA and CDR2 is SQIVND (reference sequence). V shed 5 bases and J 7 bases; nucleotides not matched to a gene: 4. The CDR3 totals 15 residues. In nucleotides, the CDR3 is TGTGCCAGTAGTGCGACTAGCGGGAGGGTTAATGAGCAGTTCTTC. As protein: CASSATSGRVNEQFF.

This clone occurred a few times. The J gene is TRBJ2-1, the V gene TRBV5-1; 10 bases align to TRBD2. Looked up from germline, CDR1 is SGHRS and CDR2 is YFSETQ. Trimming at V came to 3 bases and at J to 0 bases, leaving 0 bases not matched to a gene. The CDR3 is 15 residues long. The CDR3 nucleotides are TGCGCCAGCAGCTCTAGCGGGAGCTCCTACAATGAGCAGTTCTTC. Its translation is CASSSSGSSYNEQFF. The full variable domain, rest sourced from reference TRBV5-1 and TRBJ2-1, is KAGVTQTPRYLIKTRGQQVTLSCSPISGHRSVSWYQQTPGQGLQFLFEYFSETQRNKGNFPGRFSGRQFSNSRSEMNVSTLELGDSALYLCASSSSGSSYNEQFFGPGTRLTVL.